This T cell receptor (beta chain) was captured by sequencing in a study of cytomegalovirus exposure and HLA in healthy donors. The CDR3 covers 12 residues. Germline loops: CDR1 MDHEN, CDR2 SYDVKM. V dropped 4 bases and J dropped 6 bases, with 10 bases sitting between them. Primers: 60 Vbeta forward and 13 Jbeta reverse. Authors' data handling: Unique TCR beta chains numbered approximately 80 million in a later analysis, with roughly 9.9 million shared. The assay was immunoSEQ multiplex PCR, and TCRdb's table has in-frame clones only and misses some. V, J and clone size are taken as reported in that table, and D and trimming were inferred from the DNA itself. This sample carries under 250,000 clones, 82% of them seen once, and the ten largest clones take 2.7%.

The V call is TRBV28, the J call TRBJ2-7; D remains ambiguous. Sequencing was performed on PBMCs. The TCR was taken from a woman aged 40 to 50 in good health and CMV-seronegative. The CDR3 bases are TGTGCCAGCAGTTCTAATCGAGCCGAGCAGTACTTC. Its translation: CASSSNRAEQYF.